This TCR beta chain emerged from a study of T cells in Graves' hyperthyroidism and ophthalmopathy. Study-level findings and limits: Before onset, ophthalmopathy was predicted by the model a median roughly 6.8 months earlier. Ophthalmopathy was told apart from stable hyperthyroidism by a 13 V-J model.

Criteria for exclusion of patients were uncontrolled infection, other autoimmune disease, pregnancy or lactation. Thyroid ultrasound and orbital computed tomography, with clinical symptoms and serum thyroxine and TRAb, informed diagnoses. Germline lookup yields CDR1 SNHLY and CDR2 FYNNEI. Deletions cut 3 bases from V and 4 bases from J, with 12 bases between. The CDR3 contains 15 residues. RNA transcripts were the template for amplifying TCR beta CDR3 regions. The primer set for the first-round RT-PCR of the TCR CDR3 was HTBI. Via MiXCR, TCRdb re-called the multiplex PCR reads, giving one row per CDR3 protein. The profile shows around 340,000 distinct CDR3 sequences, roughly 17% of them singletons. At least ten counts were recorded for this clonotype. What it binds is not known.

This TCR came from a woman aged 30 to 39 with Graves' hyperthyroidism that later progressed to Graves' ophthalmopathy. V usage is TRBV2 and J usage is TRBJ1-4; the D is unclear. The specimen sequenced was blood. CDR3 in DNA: TGTGCCAGCAGTGAGTCGATAGAAATTAATGAAAAACTGTTTTTT. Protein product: CASSESIEINEKLFF.